The 17 T cell receptor beta chains given below trace back to one sample, sequenced in a study of T cell changes during pregnancy in multiple sclerosis. Here immunoSEQ multiplex PCR was the method, and the copy in TCRdb shows in-frame clones only, minus some. The sample lists approximately 88,000 clones, over 90% occurring once. The source was peripheral blood, collected in the third trimester of pregnancy. These receptors all stem from a female donor with multiple sclerosis, enrolled in a pregnancy study.

V and J are TRBV19 and TRBJ2-7; tentative D call: TRBD1 (5 bases). Germline CDR1 is LNHDA and CDR2 is SQIVND (reference sequence). This CDR3 comprises 13 residues. V shed 3 bases and J shed 0 bases, with 6 bases lying between them. The CDR3 here is CASSIRVSYEQYF. The DNA of the CDR3 is TGTGCCAGTAGTATCAGGGTCTCCTACGAGCAGTACTTC.

This clone was recorded once. The V gene is TRBV7-2, the J gene TRBJ2-7; 9 nucleotides line up with TRBD1. Trimming took 0 bases from V and 2 from J; bases not matched to a gene: 5. There are 16 residues in the CDR3. Germline values: CDR1 SGHTA, CDR2 FQGNSA. In DNA, the CDR3 is TGTGCCAGCAGCTTAGCCGGGACAGGGAGCCCCTACGAGCAGTACTTC. It is translated as CASSLAGTGSPYEQYF.

This clone was recorded a few times. This chain connects TRBV10-1 to TRBJ1-1, with D maybe TRBD1 (5 bases). The CDR3 sequence is 13 residues long. The V gene lost 8 bases and the J gene lost 0 bases, with 10 bases spanning the gap. CDR1 and CDR2 (germline): WNHNN, SYGVQD (reference sequence). CDR3 bases: TGCGCCAGCTCTCGGGGGATGAACACTGAAGCTTTCTTT. It encodes CASSRGMNTEAFF.

The chain carries TRBV5-1 and TRBJ2-5; 7 nucleotides line up with TRBD1. CDR3 length equals 15 residues. The germline V gene encodes CDR1 SGHRS and CDR2 YFSETQ. Trimming removed 1 base from V and 1 base from J; junction bases left unmatched: 4. Here the CDR3 reads CASSLYTGVQETQYF. CDR3 DNA sequence: TGCGCCAGCAGCTTGTACACAGGGGTCCAAGAGACCCAGTACTTC.

This sequence joins TRBV30 and TRBJ2-5; TRBD1 might be the D (6 bases). The better agreement between TRBJ2-7 and the DNA end casts doubt on the J call. CDR1 is GTSNPN, CDR2 SVGIG, per germline (reference sequence). CDR3 length: 13 residues. In DNA, the CDR3 is TGTGCCTGTTCACAGGGAATAGGGTACGAGCAGTACTTC. This codes for CACSQGIGYEQYF.

V and J are TRBV29-1 and TRBJ2-1, with D uncertain. The V gene lost 4 bases and the J gene lost 7 bases, with 17 bases spanning the gap. This CDR3 is 14 amino acids long. Germline V gene sequence: CDR1 SQVTM, CDR2 ANQGSEA. The CDR3: CSVVYLGAPNEQFF. The CDR3 DNA reads TGCAGCGTTGTTTACCTCGGAGCACCTAATGAGCAGTTCTTC.

This clone was counted once. The chain uses TRBV7-8 and TRBJ1-2, with D possibly matching TRBD1 (6 bases). The CDR3 runs to 17 residues. CDR1 SGHVS and CDR2 FQNEAQ come from the germline V gene. Trimming pared 3 bases from V and 1 base from J, leaving 18 bases between. Written as DNA, the CDR3 is TGTGCCAGCAGCTTCTACAGGGTGTTGGGGTTTAACTATGGCTACACCTTC. Its translation is CASSFYRVLGFNYGYTF.

This chain uses TRBV19 with TRBJ1-4; D gene uncertain. V lost 5 bases and J lost 10, with 11 bases in between. The CDR3 is 12 amino acids. CDR1 and CDR2 (germline): LNHDA, SQIVND (reference sequence). The CDR3 loop reads CASSSPGGKLFF. CDR3 bases: TGTGCCAGTAGTTCTCCCGGCGGAAAACTGTTTTTT.

J is TRBJ1-2 and V is TRBV19; tentatively, D is TRBD1 (6 bases). The CDR3 covers 13 residues. The germline V and J ends were trimmed by 6 bases and 5 bases, with 13 bases remaining between them. From germline, CDR1 is LNHDA and CDR2 SQIVND (reference sequence). The CDR3 coding sequence is TGTGCCAGTAGGGTCCGGGGGGCATATGGCTACACCTTC. It translates to CASRVRGAYGYTF.

The V and J genes are TRBV9 and TRBJ2-3, with 9 bases identical to TRBD1. V gave up 5 bases and J gave up 0 bases; unmatched junction bases: 4. This CDR3 is built from 15 residues. Germline assignment: CDR1 SGDLS and CDR2 YYNGEE. CDR3 nucleotide sequence: TGTGCCAGCAGGGCCGGGACAGGGAGCACAGATACGCAGTATTTT. Protein: CASRAGTGSTDTQYF.

V and J are TRBV6-5 and TRBJ2-2; D uncertain. CDR1 is MNHEY and CDR2 is SVGAGI in the germline V gene. CDR3 length equals 15 residues. The ends were cut back, 5 bases at V and 1 base at J, with 11 bases in the middle. The CDR3, as DNA: TGTGCCAGCAGTACATATACCGTGAACACCGGGGAGCTGTTTTTT. This gives the protein CASSTYTVNTGELFF.

V and J are TRBV5-1 and TRBJ2-1; 12 positions match TRBD1. The CDR3 is 20 amino acids. With V trimmed by 4 bases and J by 5 bases, 19 bases remained unmatched. From germline, CDR1 is SGHRS and CDR2 YFSETQ. CDR3 in DNA: TGCGCCAGCAGCCCCCTGTGGGGACAGGGGGCTAGCGGGAAACACAATGAGCAGTTCTTC. Translated, it gives CASSPLWGQGASGKHNEQFF.

In this sample, this clone turned up once. The rearrangement uses TRBV5-4 and TRBJ2-1; the match to TRBD2 covers 11 bases. The CDR3 has 16 residues. After removal of 3 bases from V and 9 bases from J, the junction contained 11 bases not matched to a gene. Per the germline V gene, CDR1 is SGHNT and CDR2 is YYREEE (reference sequence). The CDR3 is CASSSPLTSGKGEQFF. For the CDR3, the DNA is TGTGCCAGCAGCTCTCCGCTGACTAGCGGGAAGGGTGAGCAGTTCTTC.

V usage is TRBV5-4 and J usage is TRBJ2-7; TRBD1 aligns across 7 bases. Germline CDR1 is SGHNT and CDR2 is YYREEE (reference sequence). Germline trimming cut 0 bases from V and 1 base from J; bases unmatched to any gene: 4. The CDR3 has 15 residues. In DNA form, the CDR3 reads TGTGCCAGCAGCTTGGTTGGCAGGGGGTCCTACGAGCAGTACTTC. This encodes CASSLVGRGSYEQYF. The entire variable domain, with the rest obtained from reference TRBV5-4 and TRBJ2-7, is as follows: ETGVTQSPTHLIKTRGQQVTLRCSSQSGHNTVSWYQQALGQGPQFIFQYYREEENGRGNFPPRFSGLQFPNYSSELNVNALELDDSALYLCASSLVGRGSYEQYFGPGTRLTVT.

The rearrangement joins TRBV6-6 to TRBJ2-7; 12 bases are a match to TRBD2. V gave up 4 bases and J gave up 3 bases; unmatched junction bases: 7. The CDR3 spans 16 residues. Germline lookup yields CDR1 MNHNY and CDR2 SVGAGI (reference sequence). This CDR3 reads CASSSYPSGRVYEQYF. The CDR3 DNA reads TGTGCCAGCAGTTCCTACCCTAGCGGGAGGGTCTACGAGCAGTACTTC.

The chain recombines TRBV6-6 with TRBJ1-2, with TRBD1 identical over 7 bases. The CDR3 has 16 residues. Germline loops: CDR1 MNHNY, CDR2 SVGAGI (reference sequence). The V and J ends lost 2 bases and 0 bases, in that order; junction bases with no gene match: 6. The CDR3 region has the DNA TGTGCCAGCAGTTACGGCGCAGGGGGATCTAACTATGGCTACACCTTC. Translating it yields CASSYGAGGSNYGYTF.

CDR3 sequence reads: CASSLTVNTEAFF. Written as DNA, the CDR3 is TGCGCCAGCAGCTTGACAGTGAACACTGAAGCTTTCTTT. This chain joins TRBV5-1 and TRBJ1-1; D is unclear. This CDR3 has 13 amino acids. Trimming shortened V by 1 base and J by 0 bases, and 4 bases separated the two germline ends. In germline, CDR1 is SGHRS, CDR2 YFSETQ.